Listed below are T cell receptor beta chains from one sample, sequenced in a study of cytomegalovirus exposure and HLA in healthy donors. Method: immunoSEQ multiplex PCR; TCRdb's copy keeps in-frame clones and lacks some. The table shows under 110,000 clones, with around 74% occurring only once. The sample consisted of PBMCs. Source of these receptors: a middle-aged woman in good health and CMV-seronegative. Both conserved end residues are part of each CDR3. The D gene is left open where the match is weak. Where a row states a size, it is once, few, many or the class of an expanded clone; other rows omit it.

size: -
D: -
J: TRBJ2-3
V: TRBV4-2
CDR3: CASSQGWAVTDTQYF
DNA: TGTGCCAGCAGCCAAGGATGGGCCGTCACAGATACGCAGTATTTT

size: -
D: TRBD2
J: TRBJ2-1
V: TRBV15
CDR3: CATSRDRGLAGGEQFF
DNA: TGTGCCACCAGCAGAGATCGCGGTCTAGCGGGGGGTGAGCAGTTCTTC

size: -
D: TRBD2
J: TRBJ2-7
V: TRBV29-1
CDR3: CSVDGEGYEQYF
DNA: TGCAGCGTTGACGGGGAGGGCTACGAGCAGTACTTC

size: -
D: TRBD2
J: TRBJ2-1
V: TRBV19
CDR3: CASSIGTSGLSEQFF
DNA: TGTGCCAGTAGTATCGGGACTAGCGGGCTAAGTGAGCAGTTCTTC

size: -
D: TRBD1
J: TRBJ1-2
V: TRBV2
CDR3: CASRGTGGDGYTF
DNA: TGTGCCAGCAGGGGGACAGGGGGCGATGGCTACACCTTC

size: few
D: TRBD2
J: TRBJ2-1
V: TRBV6-5
CDR3: CAKSGGLFKNSEQFF
DNA: TGTGCCAAATCGGGGGGGCTTTTCAAAAATAGTGAGCAGTTCTTC

size: -
D: -
J: TRBJ1-2
V: TRBV19
CDR3: CASSIEAAGKYGYTF
DNA: TGTGCCAGTAGTATTGAGGCGGCGGGGAAATATGGCTACACCTTC

size: -
D: -
J: TRBJ2-3
V: TRBV6-1
CDR3: CASSEHTDTQYF
DNA: TGTGCCAGCAGTGAACACACAGATACGCAGTATTTT

size: -
D: TRBD1
J: TRBJ2-5
V: TRBV9
CDR3: CASSVDRGRETQYF
DNA: TGTGCCAGCAGCGTAGACAGGGGTAGGGAGACCCAGTACTTC

size: -
D: TRBD2
J: TRBJ2-2
V: TRBV6-5
CDR3: CASSVETSPGELFF
DNA: TGTGCCAGCAGTGTAGAGACTAGCCCCGGGGAGCTGTTTTTT

size: -
D: -
J: TRBJ1-2
V: TRBV5-4
CDR3: CASSSGVSGYTF
DNA: TGTGCCAGCAGCTCGGGGGTATCTGGCTACACCTTC

size: -
D: -
J: TRBJ1-3
V: TRBV19
CDR3: CASSIRGLRSGNTIYF
DNA: TGTGCCAGTAGTATCCGAGGGTTGAGAAGCGGAAACACCATATATTTT

size: -
D: TRBD2
J: TRBJ2-1
V: TRBV19
CDR3: CASSLTSGIPNEQFF
DNA: TGTGCCAGTAGTTTGACTAGCGGGATCCCAAATGAGCAGTTCTTC

size: -
D: TRBD2
J: TRBJ2-1
V: TRBV18
CDR3: CASSGLGGNEQFF
DNA: TGTGCCAGCTCGGGACTAGGTGGAAATGAGCAGTTCTTC

size: -
D: TRBD2
J: TRBJ2-7
V: TRBV4-1
CDR3: CASSQGGGAQFEQYF
DNA: TGCGCCAGCAGCCAAGGCGGGGGGGCCCAATTCGAGCAGTACTTC

size: -
D: TRBD1
J: TRBJ1-5
V: TRBV30
CDR3: CAWSYDRGGQPQHF
DNA: TGTGCCTGGAGCTATGACAGGGGAGGTCAGCCCCAGCATTTT

size: -
D: -
J: TRBJ2-5
V: TRBV6-5
CDR3: CASSYGTLRETQYF
DNA: TGTGCCAGCAGTTACGGGACACTCAGGGAGACCCAGTACTTC

size: -
D: -
J: TRBJ1-2
V: TRBV30
CDR3: CAWSGGGTGEYYGYTF
DNA: TGTGCCTGGAGCGGAGGAGGGACGGGGGAATATTATGGCTACACCTTC

size: -
D: -
J: TRBJ1-2
V: TRBV7-9
CDR3: CASSPPGVSGYTF
DNA: TGTGCCAGCAGCCCCCCAGGGGTCTCTGGCTACACCTTC

size: -
D: TRBD1
J: TRBJ2-3
V: TRBV7-9
CDR3: CASSSTTGTTDTQYF
DNA: TGTGCCAGCAGCTCTACGACAGGGACCACAGATACGCAGTATTTT

size: -
D: -
J: TRBJ2-7
V: TRBV15
CDR3: CATSRDQDIYEQYF
DNA: TGTGCCACCAGCAGAGATCAGGACATCTACGAGCAGTACTTC

size: -
D: TRBD1
J: TRBJ2-2
V: TRBV19
CDR3: CASSTTGVQTGELFF
DNA: TGTGCCAGTAGTACAACAGGGGTTCAGACCGGGGAGCTGTTTTTT

size: once
D: -
J: TRBJ1-5
V: TRBV2
CDR3: CASSPLRGEAQHF
DNA: TGTGCCAGCAGCCCGCTTCGGGGGGAGGCCCAGCATTTT

size: -
D: -
J: TRBJ2-3
V: TRBV5-1
CDR3: CASSLGLSTDTQYF
DNA: TGCGCCAGCAGCTTGGGACTTTCCACAGATACGCAGTATTTT

size: -
D: -
J: TRBJ2-7
V: TRBV29-1
CDR3: CSVKGGHEQYF
DNA: TGCAGCGTGAAAGGTGGGCACGAGCAGTACTTC

size: few
D: TRBD2
J: TRBJ2-5
V: TRBV7-2
CDR3: CASSSRASGSETQYF
DNA: TGTGCCAGCAGCTCACGCGCTAGCGGGAGCGAGACCCAGTACTTC

size: -
D: -
J: TRBJ2-3
V: TRBV7-9
CDR3: CASSPTRWAQYF
DNA: TGTGCCAGCAGCCCAACTAGATGGGCGCAGTATTTT

size: -
D: -
J: TRBJ1-1
V: TRBV11-2
CDR3: CASSLGYGVMNTEAFF
DNA: TGTGCCAGCAGCTTAGGGTACGGGGTAATGAACACTGAAGCTTTCTTT

size: -
D: -
J: TRBJ2-5
V: TRBV6-5
CDR3: CASSYFGGAETQYF
DNA: TGTGCCAGCAGTTACTTTGGGGGCGCGGAGACCCAGTACTTC

size: -
D: -
J: TRBJ2-3
V: TRBV5-5
CDR3: CASSLVPRLGANTDTQYF
DNA: TGTGCCAGCAGCCTTGTGCCCCGCCTTGGGGCCAACACAGATACGCAGTATTTT

size: -
D: -
J: TRBJ1-2
V: TRBV5-1
CDR3: CASSLDRRDYGYTF
DNA: TGCGCCAGCAGCTTGGACAGGAGAGACTATGGCTACACCTTC

size: -
D: TRBD1
J: TRBJ1-1
V: TRBV11-2
CDR3: CASSYGTGGYEAFF
DNA: TGTGCCAGCAGCTACGGGACAGGGGGATATGAAGCTTTCTTT

size: -
D: TRBD2
J: TRBJ2-2
V: TRBV6-4
CDR3: CASSVLAGSTGELFF
DNA: TGTGCCAGCAGTGTGCTAGCGGGGAGCACCGGGGAGCTGTTTTTT

size: -
D: -
J: TRBJ2-5
V: TRBV13
CDR3: CASSYVVEKQYF
DNA: TGTGCCAGCAGTTACGTGGTGGAGAAGCAGTACTTC

size: -
D: TRBD1
J: TRBJ1-6
V: TRBV18
CDR3: CASSSETGVGSPLHF
DNA: TGTGCCAGCTCGTCCGAGACAGGGGTAGGGTCACCCCTCCACTTT

size: -
D: -
J: TRBJ2-6
V: TRBV27
CDR3: CASSLIGGYSGANVLTF
DNA: TGTGCCAGCAGTTTAATAGGGGGATACTCTGGGGCCAACGTCCTGACTTTC

size: -
D: TRBD1
J: TRBJ2-7
V: TRBV7-2
CDR3: CASSLASVGGNSYEQYF
DNA: TGTGCCAGCAGCTTAGCTTCGGTAGGGGGCAACTCCTACGAGCAGTACTTC